One and the same sample provided the 13 T cell receptor beta chains below, sequenced in a study of T cell changes during pregnancy in multiple sclerosis. Here immunoSEQ multiplex PCR was the method, and the copy in TCRdb shows in-frame clones only, minus some. This table has tens of thousands of clones, about 91% appearing once. Here the sequenced sample was CD8+ T cells from peripheral blood mononuclear cells, taken in the third trimester of pregnancy. Receptors originate from a female donor with multiple sclerosis, enrolled in a pregnancy study.

The rearrangement links TRBV25-1 to TRBJ2-3; weak D call: TRBD1 (5 bases). The CDR3 loop spans 18 amino acids. Germline CDR1 reads MGHDK; CDR2 reads SYGVNS. V was trimmed by 0 bases and J by 4 bases, leaving 20 bases between them. The chain's CDR3 is CASSEYLSIRAAADTQYF. Written as DNA, the CDR3 is TGTGCCAGCAGTGAATATCTCTCGATCAGGGCCGCCGCAGATACGCAGTATTTT.

This sequence joins TRBV7-2 and TRBJ1-5, with a weak D call TRBD1 (6 bases). The CDR3 runs to 15 residues. Trimming shortened V by 2 bases and J by 7 bases, and 15 bases separated the two germline ends. The germline V gene encodes CDR1 SGHTA and CDR2 FQGNSA. CDR3 nucleotides: TGTGCCAGCAGCTTAAGGGGGGGGGCTCGGCAGCCCCAGCATTTT. This codes for CASSLRGGARQPQHF.

The chain is built from TRBV27 and TRBJ2-1, with TRBD2 as a possible D gene (6 bases). The CDR3 runs 15 residues. Germline CDR1 is MNHEY and CDR2 is SMNVEV (reference sequence). The V and J ends lost 0 bases and 4 bases respectively, with 10 bases between them. The CDR3: CASSLSGGQYNEQFF. The CDR3 DNA is TGTGCCAGCAGTTTATCCGGAGGGCAGTACAATGAGCAGTTCTTC.

This chain joins TRBV30 and TRBJ1-4; perhaps TRBD1 as D (6 bases). The germline CDR1 and CDR2 sequences are GTSNPN and SVGIG (reference sequence). The CDR3 length is 15 residues. Trimming pared 2 bases from V and 5 bases from J, leaving 15 bases between. The CDR3 here is CAWSLRDIVNEKLFF. The CDR3 region has the DNA TGTGCCTGGAGTCTCCGGGACATAGTAAATGAAAAACTGTTTTTT.

The chain employs TRBV5-4 and TRBJ2-1; tentatively, D is TRBD2 (5 bases). CDR1 SGHNT and CDR2 YYREEE come from the germline V gene (reference sequence). This CDR3 spans 14 amino acids. V lost 3 bases to trimming and J lost 8 bases, with 15 bases between them. Here the CDR3 DNA reads TGTGCCAGCAGCTCGGAACGCCCCGGGGATGAGCAGTTCTTC. It yields the protein CASSSERPGDEQFF.

This clone was seen more than once but under ten times. This sequence joins TRBV6-5 and TRBJ2-6; 7 bases are shared with TRBD1. This CDR3 contains 16 residues. Germline assignment: CDR1 MNHEY and CDR2 SVGAGI. Trimming cost V 2 bases and J 0 bases; bases outside gene matches: 1. The CDR3 nucleotides read TGTGCCAGCAGTTACGCAGGGGGCTCTGGGGCCAACGTCCTGACTTTC. Protein: CASSYAGGSGANVLTF.

The chain carries TRBV4-1 and TRBJ1-5; a possible D gene is TRBD1 (6 bases). V shed 2 bases and J shed 5 bases, with 10 bases lying between them. Germline CDR1 is MGHRA and CDR2 is YSYEKL. The CDR3 consists of 14 residues. The CDR3 DNA is TGCGCCAGCAGCCAACTAGAGGGGGATCAGCCCCAGCATTTT. Its translation is CASSQLEGDQPQHF.

This clone was seen just once. This chain's CDR3 is CASSPTGNGYTF. The CDR3 coding sequence is TGTGCCAGTAGTCCTACAGGGAATGGCTACACCTTC. This chain connects TRBV19 to TRBJ1-2; tentative D call: TRBD1 (6 bases). Deletions cut 5 bases from V and 6 bases from J, with 10 bases between. The V gene's germline CDR1 is LNHDA and CDR2 SQIVND (reference sequence). The CDR3 is made up of 12 amino acids.

The sample holds one count of this clone. The chain joins TRBV15 to TRBJ1-5; D gene ambiguous. The CDR3 is 14 amino acids. The V end lost 7 bases, the J end lost 7 bases, and 17 bases lay between the germline ends. CDR1 is LNHNV, CDR2 YYDKDF, per germline (reference sequence). The CDR3 coding sequence is TGTGCCACCACCGTTTGCGAGGGTTGCCAGCCCCAGCATTTT. Its protein product is CATTVCEGCQPQHF.

CDR3 nucleotides: TGTGCCAGCAGCTTGGGGACAGGGGGAACGTCTCAGCCCCAGCATTTT. Protein: CASSLGTGGTSQPQHF. This chain connects TRBV5-6 to TRBJ1-5; 10 bases map to TRBD1. This CDR3 has 16 residues. Germline-derived CDR1 and CDR2 are SGHDT and YYEEEE. J gave up 6 bases and V 0 bases, and 6 bases lay outside the gene matches.

The V and J genes are TRBV4-1 and TRBJ2-1, with no clear D. The CDR3 is 13 amino acids. CDR1 is MGHRA, CDR2 YSYEKL, per germline. V lost 4 bases to trimming and J lost 5 bases, with 9 bases between them. The CDR3 DNA is TGCGCCAGCAGCCCCGAACTCGACAATGAGCAGTTCTTC. Its translation is CASSPELDNEQFF.

The rearrangement uses TRBV19 and TRBJ2-7; tentative D call: TRBD1 (5 bases). From germline, CDR1 is LNHDA and CDR2 SQIVND (reference sequence). This CDR3 has 15 amino acids. With 8 bases removed from V and 3 bases from J, the gap between germline ends came to 20 bases. The CDR3 DNA sequence: TGTGCCAGTCGAATAGCCCCAGGGAAGGGCTACGAGCAGTACTTC. Its protein product is CASRIAPGKGYEQYF.

This clone has only a few counts. The chain has TRBV10-2 and TRBJ1-1; D might be TRBD1 (5 bases). Trimming removed 3 bases from V and 7 bases from J, with 9 bases in between. The CDR3 contains 12 residues. Germline V lookup: CDR1 WSHSY, CDR2 SAAADI. The CDR3 nucleotides read TGCGCCAGCAGTGAAGTGGGGCTTGAAGCTTTCTTT. It yields the protein CASSEVGLEAFF.